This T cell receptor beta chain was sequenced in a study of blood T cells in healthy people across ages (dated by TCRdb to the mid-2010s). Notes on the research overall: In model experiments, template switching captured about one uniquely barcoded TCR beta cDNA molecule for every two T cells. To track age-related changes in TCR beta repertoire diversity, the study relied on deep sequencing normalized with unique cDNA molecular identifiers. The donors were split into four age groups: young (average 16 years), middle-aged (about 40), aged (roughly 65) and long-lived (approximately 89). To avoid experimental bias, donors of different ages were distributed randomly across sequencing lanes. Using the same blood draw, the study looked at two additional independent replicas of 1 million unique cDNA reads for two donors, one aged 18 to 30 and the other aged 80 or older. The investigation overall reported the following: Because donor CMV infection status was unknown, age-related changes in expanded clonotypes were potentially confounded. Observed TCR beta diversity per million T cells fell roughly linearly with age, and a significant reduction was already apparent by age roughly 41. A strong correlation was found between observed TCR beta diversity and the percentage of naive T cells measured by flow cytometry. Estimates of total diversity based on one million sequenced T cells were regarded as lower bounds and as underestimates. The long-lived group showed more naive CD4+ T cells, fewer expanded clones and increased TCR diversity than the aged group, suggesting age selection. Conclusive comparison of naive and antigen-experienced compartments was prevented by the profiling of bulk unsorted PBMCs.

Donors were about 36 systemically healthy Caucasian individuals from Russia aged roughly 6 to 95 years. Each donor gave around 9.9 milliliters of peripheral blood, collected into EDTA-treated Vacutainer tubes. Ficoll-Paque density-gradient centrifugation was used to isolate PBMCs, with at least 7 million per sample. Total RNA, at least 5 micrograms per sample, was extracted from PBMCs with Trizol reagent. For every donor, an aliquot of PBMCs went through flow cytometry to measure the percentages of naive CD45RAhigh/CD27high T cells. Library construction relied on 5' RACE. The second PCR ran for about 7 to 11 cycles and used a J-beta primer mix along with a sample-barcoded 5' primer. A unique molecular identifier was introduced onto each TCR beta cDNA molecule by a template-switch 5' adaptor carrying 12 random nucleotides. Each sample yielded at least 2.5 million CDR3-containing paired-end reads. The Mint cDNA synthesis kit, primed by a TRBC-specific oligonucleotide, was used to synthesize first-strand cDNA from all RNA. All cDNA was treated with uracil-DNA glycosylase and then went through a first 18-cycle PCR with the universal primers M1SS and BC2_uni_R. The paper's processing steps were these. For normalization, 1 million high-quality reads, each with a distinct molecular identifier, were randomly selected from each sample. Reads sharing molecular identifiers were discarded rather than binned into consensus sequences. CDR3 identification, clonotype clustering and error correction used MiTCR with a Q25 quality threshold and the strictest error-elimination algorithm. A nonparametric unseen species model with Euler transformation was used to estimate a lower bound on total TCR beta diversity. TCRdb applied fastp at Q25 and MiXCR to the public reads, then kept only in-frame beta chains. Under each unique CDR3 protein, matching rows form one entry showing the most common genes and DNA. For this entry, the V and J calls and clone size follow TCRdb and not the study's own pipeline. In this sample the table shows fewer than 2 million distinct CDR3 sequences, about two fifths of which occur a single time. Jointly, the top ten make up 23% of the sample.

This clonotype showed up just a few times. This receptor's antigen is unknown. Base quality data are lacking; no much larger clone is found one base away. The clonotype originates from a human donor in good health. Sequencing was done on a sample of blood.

The sequenced DNA is TGTGCCAGCAGCTTGAACTATCGGGGGGCCACAGATACGCAGTATTTT. It codes for CASSLNYRGATDTQYF. Recombination joined TRBV7-2 with TRBJ2-3; a tentative D match to TRBD2 spans 7 bases. Looking up the germline V gene yields CDR1 SGHTA and CDR2 FQGNSA. The CDR3 goes from the cysteine to the phenylalanine over 16 residues. Only the CDR3 DNA is retained, 48 bases long and in frame from the first base. Between the V and J ends, shortened by 3 bases and 2 bases respectively, the junction contains 15 bases.